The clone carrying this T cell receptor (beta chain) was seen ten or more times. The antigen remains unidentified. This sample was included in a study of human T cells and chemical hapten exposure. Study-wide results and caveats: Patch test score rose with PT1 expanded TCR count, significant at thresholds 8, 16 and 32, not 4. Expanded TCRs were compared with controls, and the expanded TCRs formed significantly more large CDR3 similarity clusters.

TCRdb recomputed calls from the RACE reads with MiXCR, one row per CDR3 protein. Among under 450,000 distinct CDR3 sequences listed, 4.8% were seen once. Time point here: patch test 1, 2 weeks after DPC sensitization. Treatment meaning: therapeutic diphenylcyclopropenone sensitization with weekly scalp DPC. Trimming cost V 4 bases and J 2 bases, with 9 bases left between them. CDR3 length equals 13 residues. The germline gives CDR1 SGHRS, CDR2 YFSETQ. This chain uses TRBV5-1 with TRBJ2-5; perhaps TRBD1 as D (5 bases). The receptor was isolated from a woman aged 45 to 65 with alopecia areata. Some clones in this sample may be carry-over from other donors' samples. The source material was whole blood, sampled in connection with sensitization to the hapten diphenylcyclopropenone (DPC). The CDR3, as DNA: TGCGCCAGCAGCCCGGACACACAAGAGACCCAGTACTTC. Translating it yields CASSPDTQETQYF.